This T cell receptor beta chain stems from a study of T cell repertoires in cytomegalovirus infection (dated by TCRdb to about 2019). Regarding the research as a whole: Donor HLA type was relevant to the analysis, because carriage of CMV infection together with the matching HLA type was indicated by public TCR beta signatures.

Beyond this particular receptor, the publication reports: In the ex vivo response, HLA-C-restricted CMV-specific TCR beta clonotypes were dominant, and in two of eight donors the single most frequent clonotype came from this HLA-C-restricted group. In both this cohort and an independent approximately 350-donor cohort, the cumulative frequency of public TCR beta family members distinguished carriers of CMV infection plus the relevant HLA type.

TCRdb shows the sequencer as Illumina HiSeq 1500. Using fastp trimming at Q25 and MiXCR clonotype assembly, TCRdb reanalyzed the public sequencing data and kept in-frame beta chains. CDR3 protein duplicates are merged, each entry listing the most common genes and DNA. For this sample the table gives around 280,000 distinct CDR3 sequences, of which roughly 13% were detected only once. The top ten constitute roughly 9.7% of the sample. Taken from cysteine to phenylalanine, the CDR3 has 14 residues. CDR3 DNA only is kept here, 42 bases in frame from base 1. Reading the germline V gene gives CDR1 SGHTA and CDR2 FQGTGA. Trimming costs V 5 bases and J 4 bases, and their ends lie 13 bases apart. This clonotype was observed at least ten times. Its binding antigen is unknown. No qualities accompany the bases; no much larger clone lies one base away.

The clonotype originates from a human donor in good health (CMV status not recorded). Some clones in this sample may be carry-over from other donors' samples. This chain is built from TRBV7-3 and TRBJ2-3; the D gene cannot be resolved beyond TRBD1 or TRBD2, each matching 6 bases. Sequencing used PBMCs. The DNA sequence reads TGTGCCAGCAGCGCAAGGGGGGCCGCAGATACGCAGTATTTT. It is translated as CASSARGAADTQYF.